This T cell receptor (beta chain) stems from a study of blood T cell repertoires in COVID-19. Looking at the study overall: COVID-19 samples, acute and convalescent, were from the United States, Italy and Spain. Sources were T cells, B-cell-depleted T cells, or PBMCs; the material itself was cDNA or gDNA.

Original processing methods: Estimation of nucleated cell counts was performed using reference gene primer amplification. Measured with immunoSEQ multiplex PCR; TCRdb has only the in-frame clones, and not every one. V and J calls and clone size come straight from that table; D and trimming were deduced from the DNA. Of hundreds of thousands of clones listed, 70% to 90% were seen once; the top ten hold around 3%. Per germline, CDR1 SGHAT and CDR2 FQNNGV. V was pared by 1 base and J by 6 bases, with 4 bases of the junction left unmatched. The CDR3 length is 15 residues. V gene TRBV11-2 combines with J gene TRBJ2-5; 11 bases agree with TRBD2. The clonotype was recovered from a man between 18 and 29 years old with active or convalescent COVID-19. Material: peripheral blood. The CDR3 reads CASSLVAGGGKTQYF. The CDR3 nucleotides are TGTGCCAGCAGCTTAGTAGCGGGGGGGGGAAAGACCCAGTACTTC. The full variable domain, rest sourced from reference TRBV11-2 and TRBJ2-5, is EAGVAQSPRYKIIEKRQSVAFWCNPISGHATLYWYQQILGQGPKLLIQFQNNGVVDDSQLPKDRFSAERLKGVDSTLKIQPAKLEDSAVYLCASSLVAGGGKTQYFGPGTRLLVL.